This TCR beta chain was profiled in a study of T cell changes during pregnancy in multiple sclerosis (dated by TCRdb to about 2019). In terms of the full investigation: The study examined how the T cell repertoire changed over the course of pregnancy in women with multiple sclerosis.

Library preparation used the immunoSEQ multiplex PCR assay. In TCRdb, the immuneACCESS table is reduced to in-frame sequences with V and J assigned. These tables do not hold every clone; where another copy was compared, an unresolved V gene accounts for under half, and the others remain unexplained. In this sample the table shows more than 50,000 clones, roughly nine tenths of which occur a single time. The ten largest clones add up to about 2.5% of the sample. At the junction V is shortened by 5 bases and J by 5 bases, with 9 bases in between. For CDR1 and CDR2, the germline V gene lists KGHSH and LQKENI. Counted from cysteine to phenylalanine, this CDR3 has 13 amino acids. CDR3 DNA only is kept here, 39 bases in frame from base 1. A note on this clone: The specificity of this receptor is unknown. Base-call qualities are not available, and no considerably larger clone is one nucleotide away.

The sequence joins TRBV18 to TRBJ1-4; the D gene is perhaps TRBD1, from 5 matching bases. The TCR sequence derives from a female donor with multiple sclerosis, enrolled in a pregnancy study. The material was peripheral blood, obtained in the first trimester of pregnancy. The CDR3 loop reads CASSSGWNEKLFF. The nucleotide sequence reads TGTGCCAGCTCATCAGGGTGGAATGAAAAACTGTTTTTT.